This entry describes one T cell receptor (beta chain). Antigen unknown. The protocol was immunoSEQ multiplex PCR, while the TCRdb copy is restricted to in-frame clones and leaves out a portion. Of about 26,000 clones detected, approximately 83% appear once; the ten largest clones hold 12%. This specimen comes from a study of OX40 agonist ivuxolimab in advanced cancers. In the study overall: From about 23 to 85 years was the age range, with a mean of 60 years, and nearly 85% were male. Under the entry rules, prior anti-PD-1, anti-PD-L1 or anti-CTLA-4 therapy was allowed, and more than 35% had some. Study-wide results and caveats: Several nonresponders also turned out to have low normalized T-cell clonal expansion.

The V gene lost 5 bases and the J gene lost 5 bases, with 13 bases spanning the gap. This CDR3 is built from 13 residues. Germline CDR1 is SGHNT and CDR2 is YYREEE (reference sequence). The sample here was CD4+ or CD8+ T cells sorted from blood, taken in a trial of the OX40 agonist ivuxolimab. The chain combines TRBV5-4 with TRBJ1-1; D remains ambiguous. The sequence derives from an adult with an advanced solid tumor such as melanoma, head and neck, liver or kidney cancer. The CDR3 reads CASRGREGTEAFF. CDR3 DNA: TGTGCCAGCAGGGGGAGGGAAGGTACTGAAGCTTTCTTT. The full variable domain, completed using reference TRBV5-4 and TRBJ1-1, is ETGVTQSPTHLIKTRGQQVTLRCSSQSGHNTVSWYQQALGQGPQFIFQYYREEENGRGNFPPRFSGLQFPNYSSELNVNALELDDSALYLCASRGREGTEAFFGQGTRLTVV.